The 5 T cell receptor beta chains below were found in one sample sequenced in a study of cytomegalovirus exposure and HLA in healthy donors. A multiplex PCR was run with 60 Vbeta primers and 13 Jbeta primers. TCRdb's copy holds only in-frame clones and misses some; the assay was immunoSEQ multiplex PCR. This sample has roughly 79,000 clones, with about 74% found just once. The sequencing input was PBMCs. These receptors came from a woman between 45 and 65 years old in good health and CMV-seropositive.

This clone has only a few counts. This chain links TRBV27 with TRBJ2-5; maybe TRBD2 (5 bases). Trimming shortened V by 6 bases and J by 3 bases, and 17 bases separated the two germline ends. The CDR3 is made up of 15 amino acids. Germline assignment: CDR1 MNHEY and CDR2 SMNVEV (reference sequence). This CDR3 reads CASRRVGSSKETQYF. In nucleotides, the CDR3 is TGTGCCAGCAGGCGGGTAGGCAGCTCCAAAGAGACCCAGTACTTC.

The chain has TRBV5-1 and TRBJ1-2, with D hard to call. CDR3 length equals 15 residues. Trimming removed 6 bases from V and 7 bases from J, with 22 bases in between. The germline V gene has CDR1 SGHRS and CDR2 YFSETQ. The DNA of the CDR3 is TGCGCCAGCAACGAAGGTACGGCCATTTCGGGTGGCTACACCTTC. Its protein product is CASNEGTAISGGYTF.

CDR3 DNA: TGTGCCAGCAGTTCGGGACAGGGGGCATCCAGGGAGCTGTTTTTT. As protein: CASSSGQGASRELFF. This chain joins TRBV6-5 and TRBJ2-2; TRBD1 matches at 12 bases. J was trimmed by 9 bases and V by 4 bases; bases with no gene match: 6. The germline CDR1 and CDR2 sequences are MNHEY and SVGAGI. There are 15 residues in the CDR3.

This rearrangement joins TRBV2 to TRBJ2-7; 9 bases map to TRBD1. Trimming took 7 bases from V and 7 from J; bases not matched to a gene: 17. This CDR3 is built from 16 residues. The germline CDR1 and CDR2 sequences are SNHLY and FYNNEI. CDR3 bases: TGTGCCAGCAATAAGGGACAGGGTAGAGTGGGTAGGGAGCAGTACTTC. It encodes CASNKGQGRVGREQYF.

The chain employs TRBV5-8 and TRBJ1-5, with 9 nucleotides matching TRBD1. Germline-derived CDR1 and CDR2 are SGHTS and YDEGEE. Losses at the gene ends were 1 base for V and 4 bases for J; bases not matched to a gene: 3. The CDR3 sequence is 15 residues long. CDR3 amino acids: CASSLLTGGNQPQHF. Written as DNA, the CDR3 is TGTGCCAGCAGCTTGCTGACAGGGGGAAATCAGCCCCAGCATTTT.